These 15 T cell receptor beta chains were all obtained from the same sample, sequenced in a study of control samples from healthy donors and cancer patients. Assay used: immunoSEQ multiplex PCR; TCRdb lists only in-frame clones, some missing. The data contain roughly 400,000 clones, 80% to 95% of them singletons. Sequencing used PBMCs. Every receptor here comes from a man aged 35 to 55 with head and neck cancer.

V is TRBV28 and J is TRBJ2-1, with D unclear. The CDR3 has 16 residues. Trimming removed 3 bases from V and 0 bases from J, with 12 bases in between. The germline V gene has CDR1 MDHEN and CDR2 SYDVKM. Here the CDR3 reads CASSLVHPSSYNEQFF. CDR3 bases: TGTGCCAGCAGTTTGGTACACCCAAGCTCCTACAATGAGCAGTTCTTC. The entire variable domain, with the rest obtained from reference TRBV28 and TRBJ2-1, is as follows: DVKVTQSSRYLVKRTGEKVFLECVQDMDHENMFWYRQDPGLGLRLIYFSYDVKMKEKGDIPEGYSVSREKKERFSLILESASTNQTSMYLCASSLVHPSSYNEQFFGPGTRLTVL.

The rearrangement uses TRBV9 and TRBJ2-2; D not certain. Germline CDR1 reads SGDLS; CDR2 reads YYNGEE. Trimming shortened V by 0 bases and J by 4 bases, and 4 bases separated the two germline ends. There are 13 residues in the CDR3. The CDR3 DNA sequence: TGTGCCAGCAGCGTAGCGGTCACCGGGGAGCTGTTTTTT. It is translated as CASSVAVTGELFF. The variable domain in full, with the rest retrieved from reference TRBV9 and TRBJ2-2, is DSGVTQTPKHLITATGQRVTLRCSPRSGDLSVYWYQQSLDQGLQFLIQYYNGEERAKGNILERFSAQQFPDLHSELNLSSLELGDSALYFCASSVAVTGELFFGEGSRLTVL.

The CDR3 sequence: CASSLGTDHQPQHF. CDR3 nucleotides: TGTGCCAGCAGCTTAGGTACAGACCATCAGCCCCAGCATTTT. This rearrangement joins TRBV7-3 to TRBJ1-5, with unresolved D. The V gene's germline CDR1 is SGHTA and CDR2 FQGTGA. V was trimmed by 2 bases and J by 5 bases, leaving 10 bases between them. The CDR3 length is 14 residues.

The rearrangement uses TRBV11-3 and TRBJ2-7, with unresolved D. V lost 3 bases and J 3 bases, leaving 15 bases between the germline ends. The CDR3 extends over 15 amino acids. Germline V CDR1 and CDR2: SGHNT, YENEEA. The CDR3: CASSFSRLHLYEQYF. CDR3 nucleotide sequence: TGTGCCAGCAGCTTTTCAAGGCTTCATCTCTACGAGCAGTACTTC.

This chain uses TRBV27 with TRBJ1-2; possibly TRBD1 for D (5 bases). Germline assignment: CDR1 MNHEY and CDR2 SMNVEV (reference sequence). The V end was cut by 6 bases, the J end by 2 bases, with 16 bases between. The CDR3 extends over 15 amino acids. The CDR3, as DNA: TGTGCCAGCAGCCTATGGGGACGGGACAACTATGGCTACACCTTC. The encoded protein is CASSLWGRDNYGYTF.

The genes are TRBV5-6 and TRBJ1-2; D gene ambiguous. Trimming cost V 7 bases and J 0 bases, with 10 bases left between them. The V gene's germline CDR1 is SGHDT and CDR2 YYEEEE. The CDR3 extends over 13 amino acids. The CDR3 bases are TGTGCCAGCCTCCGGTCTACTAACTATGGCTACACCTTC. Amino acid sequence: CASLRSTNYGYTF.

The chain employs TRBV19 and TRBJ1-4, with 8 bases fitting TRBD1. CDR3 length equals 14 residues. From germline, CDR1 is LNHDA and CDR2 SQIVND (reference sequence). J gave up 7 bases and V 3 bases, and 4 bases lay outside the gene matches. The CDR3 loop reads CASSIGDRGEKLFF. CDR3 nucleotide sequence: TGTGCCAGTAGTATTGGAGACAGGGGTGAAAAACTGTTTTTT.

The chain is built from TRBV13 and TRBJ2-6; TRBD1 agrees at 8 bases. Trimming cost V 5 bases and J 0 bases; bases outside gene matches: 9. CDR1 is PRHDT and CDR2 is FYEKMQ in the germline V gene (reference sequence). The CDR3 totals 18 residues. CDR3 sequence (DNA): TGTGCCAGCAGCCGGAACACGGACAGGGTCTCTGGGGCCAACGTCCTGACTTTC. Protein sequence: CASSRNTDRVSGANVLTF.

The rearrangement links TRBV6-5 to TRBJ1-1; D might be TRBD1 (6 bases). Germline V CDR1 and CDR2: MNHEY, SVGAGI. V lost 0 bases, J lost 2 bases, and 10 bases lay in between. The CDR3 has 15 residues. CDR3 nucleotides: TGTGCCAGCAGTTACTCAGGAGGGGGTAACACTGAAGCTTTCTTT. This translates into CASSYSGGGNTEAFF.

V gene TRBV5-4 combines with J gene TRBJ2-3, with D hard to call. The CDR3 has 12 residues. Trimming removed 0 bases from V and 4 bases from J, with 3 bases in between. Looked up from germline, CDR1 is SGHNT and CDR2 is YYREEE (reference sequence). As DNA, the CDR3 is TGTGCCAGCAGCTTGGAAGCAGATACGCAGTATTTT. Translated, it gives CASSLEADTQYF.

This chain joins TRBV28 and TRBJ1-1; D gene unclear. Germline V gene data show CDR1 as MDHEN and CDR2 as SYDVKM. There are 15 residues in the CDR3. V was cut by 1 base and J by 5 bases, with 14 bases left in between. The CDR3 spells CASSLYPLEKTEAFF. For the CDR3, the DNA is TGTGCCAGCAGTTTATACCCCTTGGAAAAGACTGAAGCTTTCTTT.

This clone occurred many times. The chain joins TRBV6-1 to TRBJ2-2; D perhaps matches TRBD2 (7 bases). This CDR3 comprises 15 residues. V dropped 1 base and J dropped 8 bases, with 14 bases sitting between them. Germline-derived CDR1 and CDR2 are MNHNS and SASEGT. The CDR3 bases are TGTGCCAGCAGTGAAGAAGACGGGGGGACAGGGGAGCTGTTTTTT. Amino acid sequence: CASSEEDGGTGELFF.

This chain joins TRBV13 and TRBJ1-1; 7 positions agree with TRBD1. CDR1 and CDR2 (germline): PRHDT, FYEKMQ (reference sequence). The CDR3 length is 14 residues. After removal of 4 bases from V and 6 bases from J, the junction contained 8 bases not matched to a gene. The CDR3 region has the DNA TGTGCCAGCAGCTCCGACAGGGAGCGGGCTGAAGCTTTCTTT. It specifies CASSSDRERAEAFF.

The chain is built from TRBV4-3 and TRBJ2-6; no clear D gene. Germline V gene sequence: CDR1 LGHNA, CDR2 YSLEER. V dropped 4 bases and J dropped 0 bases, with 4 bases sitting between them. The CDR3 length is 14 residues. The CDR3 protein is CASSLGSGANVLTF. Written as DNA, the CDR3 is TGCGCCAGCAGCCTAGGCTCTGGGGCCAACGTCCTGACTTTC.

This clone was recorded once. The rearrangement links TRBV3-1 (or the pseudogene TRBV3-2) to TRBJ2-5; 10 bases line up with TRBD1. After removal of 0 bases from V and 4 bases from J, the junction contained 2 bases not matched to a gene. Germline V lookup: CDR1 LGHDT, CDR2 YNNKEL (reference sequence). The CDR3 is made up of 15 amino acids. The CDR3 nucleotides read TGTGCCAGCAGCCAAGAGGGACAGGGGAGAGAGACCCAGTACTTC. Translating gives CASSQEGQGRETQYF.